Listed below are T cell receptor beta chains from one sample, sequenced in a study of blood T cell repertoires in COVID-19. TCRdb's copy holds only in-frame clones and misses some; the assay was immunoSEQ multiplex PCR. The repertoire holds approximately 140,000 clones, less than 90% seen once, with 7% to 9.5% in the top ten. Sequencing was performed on peripheral blood. All receptors derive from a man aged 25 to 40 with COVID-19, enrolled during active disease. Each CDR3 is given with its conserved first and last residue. The order of the fields is clone size, D gene, J gene, V gene, CDR3 DNA, CDR3 protein. A D gene is named only where the DNA matches it firmly. Not all rows give a size; the values are once, few, many and, for expanded clones, a class.

few | TRBD2 | TRBJ2-1 | TRBV14 | TGTGCCAGCAGCCAAGATCGGACTAGCGGGATAAGGGTGAATGAGCAGTTCTTC | CASSQDRTSGIRVNEQFF
few | TRBD1 | TRBJ2-3 | TRBV30 | TGTGCCTGGAGTGGTCTTTCAGGGACAGGGGTGACCACAGATACGCAGTATTTT | CAWSGLSGTGVTTDTQYF
. | TRBD2 | TRBJ2-3 | TRBV19 | TGTGCCAGTAGTATAGCGGGGATAGCGGGAGGTACAGATACGCAGTATTTT | CASSIAGIAGGTDTQYF
. | TRBD1 | TRBJ2-7 | TRBV9 | TGTGCCAGCAGCGTAGGAGGGGGCGCCCTACTCGAGCAGTACTTC | CASSVGGGALLEQYF
. | . | TRBJ1-1 | TRBV9 | TGTGCCAGCAGCTCGCGACTTACTCGGGGCACTGAAGCTTTCTTT | CASSSRLTRGTEAFF
. | . | TRBJ2-2 | TRBV13 | TGTGCCAGCAGCTTAGATGGCGGCCAGAACACCGGGGAGCTGTTTTTT | CASSLDGGQNTGELFF
. | TRBD1 | TRBJ2-5 | TRBV4-1 | TGCGCCAGCAGCCCCGGGGGACAGGAAGAGACCCAGTACTTC | CASSPGGQEETQYF
once | TRBD2 | TRBJ2-7 | TRBV19 | TGTGCCAGTAGTATAGCGCTAGCGGGAGCCTACGAGCAGTACTTC | CASSIALAGAYEQYF
. | . | TRBJ2-7 | TRBV4-3 | TGCGCCAGCAGCCAAGACGCGGCTTCCTACGAGCAGTACTTC | CASSQDAASYEQYF
few | . | TRBJ1-5 | TRBV28 | TGTGCCAGCAGTAACTTAAATCAGCCCCAGCATTTT | CASSNLNQPQHF
once | TRBD1 | TRBJ1-1 | TRBV7-3 | TGTGCCAGCAGCCCTCGGACAGGGGAGATCACTGAAGCTTTCTTT | CASSPRTGEITEAFF
. | TRBD2 | TRBJ2-5 | TRBV29-1 | TGCAGCGTTCGGGGACTAGCGAAAGAGACCCAGTACTTC | CSVRGLAKETQYF
. | TRBD2 | TRBJ2-5 | TRBV5-1 | TGCGCCAGCAGCTCAGCGGGAGCCCCGGCCCAAGAGACCCAGTACTTC | CASSSAGAPAQETQYF
. | . | TRBJ2-7 | TRBV10-1 | TGCGCCAGCAGTGAGGGGCTAGCCCACGAGCAGTACTTC | CASSEGLAHEQYF
few | TRBD1 | TRBJ2-3 | TRBV4-1 | TGCGCCAGCAGCCTGGGACAGGGGGCAGGAGAAGATACGCAGTATTTT | CASSLGQGAGEDTQYF
. | . | TRBJ2-3 | TRBV7-3 | TGTGCCAGCAGCTCCAACACAGATACGCAGTATTTT | CASSSNTDTQYF
. | . | TRBJ1-2 | TRBV27 | TGTGCCAGCAGTTTAGAGGGAGTTGGGTATGGCTACACCTTC | CASSLEGVGYGYTF